This passage covers 21 T cell receptor beta chains from one sample sequenced in a study of human T cells and chemical hapten exposure. Time point in this sample: patch test 2, 6 weeks after DPC sensitization. Regarding treatment: therapeutic diphenylcyclopropenone sensitization with weekly scalp DPC. One entry per CDR3 protein results from TCRdb running MiXCR on the RACE reads. The sample gives tens of thousands of distinct CDR3 sequences, 8% to 13% of which show up once; roughly 2.2% is in the top ten. The sample in question was whole blood, obtained in connection with sensitization to the hapten diphenylcyclopropenone (DPC). The source is a man aged 35-49 years with alopecia areata. Some clones in this sample may be carry-over from other donors' samples.

The sample holds a few counts of this clonotype. This chain joins TRBV5-4 and TRBJ1-2, with TRBD1 matching over 7 bases. CDR3 size: 16 residues. V lost 4 bases to trimming and J lost 3 bases; unmatched junction nucleotides: 12. The germline V gene encodes CDR1 SGHNT and CDR2 YYREEE (reference sequence). The CDR3 DNA reads TGTGCCAGCAGCCCCGGAGGGGGCAGGGTGGACTATGGCTACACCTTC. Protein product: CASSPGGGRVDYGYTF.

In its sample, this clonotype was seen many times. This rearrangement joins TRBV28 to TRBJ2-7; perhaps D is TRBD1 or TRBD2 (5 bases each). Germline V CDR1 and CDR2: MDHEN, SYDVKM. This CDR3 is built from 12 residues. Trimming removed 2 bases at V and 3 bases at J, with 5 bases between. CDR3 residues: CASSLGGYEQYF. The CDR3 DNA is TGTGCCAGCAGTTTAGGGGGCTACGAGCAGTACTTC.

This clonotype was counted ten times or more. The chain uses TRBV6-5 and TRBJ1-2; D might be TRBD1 (5 bases). CDR3 length equals 14 residues. With 5 bases removed from V and 5 bases from J, the gap between germline ends came to 15 bases. The germline gives CDR1 MNHEY, CDR2 SVGAGI. The CDR3 nucleotides read TGTGCCAGCAGTCAGCGCAGAGGGGAGTATGGCTACACCTTC. Residues: CASSQRRGEYGYTF.

The sample holds a few counts of this clonotype. The V gene is TRBV27, the J gene TRBJ2-6, with a weak D call TRBD1 (5 bases). The ends were cut back, 8 bases at V and 0 bases at J, with 11 bases in the middle. Looked up from germline, CDR1 is MNHEY and CDR2 is SMNVEV (reference sequence). The CDR3 is made up of 15 amino acids. The CDR3 DNA follows: TGTGCCAGCCAGGGATATCTCTCTGGGGCCAACGTCCTGACTTTC. This encodes CASQGYLSGANVLTF. Full variable domain (missing parts from reference TRBV27 and TRBJ2-6): EAQVTQNPRYLITVTGKKLTVTCSQNMNHEYMSWYRQDPGLGLRQIYYSMNVEVTDKGDVPEGYKVSRKEKRNFPLILESPSPNQTSLYFCASQGYLSGANVLTFGAGSRLTVL.

The rearrangement links TRBV20-1 to TRBJ1-5; D is ambiguous. Looked up from germline, CDR1 is DFQATT and CDR2 is SNEGSKA (reference sequence). The CDR3 extends over 15 amino acids. Trimming removed 1 base from V and 0 bases from J, with 10 bases in between. The CDR3 region has the DNA TGCAGTGCTAGAGTAAGCAGTAATAGCAATCAGCCCCAGCATTTT. It encodes CSARVSSNSNQPQHF.

This clonotype was counted between two and nine times. The rearrangement uses TRBV2 and TRBJ2-3; tentative D call: TRBD1 (7 bases). The CDR3 contains 14 residues. V was pared by 4 bases and J by 1 base, with 9 bases between. CDR1 and CDR2 (germline): SNHLY, FYNNEI. The CDR3 region has the DNA TGTGCCAGCAGTGGCGGGACAGGCACAGATACGCAGTATTTT. It specifies CASSGGTGTDTQYF.

This rearrangement joins TRBV15 to TRBJ1-6; D is ambiguous. From germline, CDR1 is LNHNV and CDR2 YYDKDF (reference sequence). This CDR3 is built from 15 residues. V lost 0 bases and J 10 bases, leaving 13 bases between the germline ends. The CDR3 bases are TGTGCCACCAGCAGAGATAAGGGAATAGGCTCACCCCTCCACTTT. This translates into CATSRDKGIGSPLHF. The full variable domain, completed using reference TRBV15 and TRBJ1-6, is DAMVIQNPRYQVTQFGKPVTLSCSQTLNHNVMYWYQQKSSQAPKLLFHYYDKDFNNEADTPDNFQSRRPNTSFCFLDIRSPGLGDTAMYLCATSRDKGIGSPLHFGNGTRLTVT.

V and J are TRBV7-2 and TRBJ2-3; a weak D match, TRBD1 (6 bases). Germline V CDR1 and CDR2: SGHTA, FQGNSA. CDR3 length: 18 residues. Trimming took 2 bases from V and 0 from J, leaving 18 bases between them. The DNA of the CDR3 is TGTGCCAGCAGCTTAATGGGGCAGGGGTTCTCTAGCACAGATACGCAGTATTTT. It is translated as CASSLMGQGFSSTDTQYF.

This chain uses TRBV6-2 or TRBV6-3 with TRBJ2-3, with TRBD2 matching 9 bases. CDR3 size: 16 residues. The germline V gene encodes CDR1 MNHEY and CDR2 SVGEGT. J gave up 3 bases and V 5 bases, and 9 bases lay outside the gene matches. CDR3 bases: TGTGCCAGCAGTCCCCCGAGCGGGAGGAGGACAGATACGCAGTATTTT. It translates to CASSPPSGRRTDTQYF.

The chain employs TRBV7-9 and TRBJ2-5; the D gene could be TRBD1 or TRBD2 (5 bases each). V was shortened by 6 bases and J by 3 bases, with 14 bases between the two germline ends. This CDR3 is 14 amino acids long. In germline, CDR1 is SEHNR, CDR2 FQNEAQ (reference sequence). This CDR3 reads CASRFRDAEETQYF. CDR3 in DNA: TGTGCCAGCAGGTTCCGGGACGCCGAAGAGACCCAGTACTTC.

This chain uses TRBV28 with TRBJ1-5, with D maybe TRBD1 (6 bases). CDR1 and CDR2 from the germline V gene are MDHEN and SYDVKM. The CDR3 totals 17 residues. V was trimmed by 2 bases and J by 1 base, leaving 15 bases between them. The CDR3 DNA is TGTGCCAGCAGTTTAGTGGCAGGGGAGCCCAGCAATCAGCCCCAGCATTTT. This gives the protein CASSLVAGEPSNQPQHF.

This clonotype was recorded at least ten times. The V call is TRBV29-1, the J call TRBJ1-3; D uncertain. CDR3 length equals 16 residues. Between the trimmed V and J ends, which lost 4 bases and 0 bases, there was a span of 16 bases. Germline loops: CDR1 SQVTM, CDR2 ANQGSEA. CDR3 nucleotides: TGCAGCGTTGGGGGAGAGTCTGAGTACTCTGGAAACACCATATATTTT. It encodes CSVGGESEYSGNTIYF.

The J gene is TRBJ2-3, the V gene TRBV29-1; 9 bases match TRBD2. The CDR3 spans 15 residues. V shed 2 bases and J 6 bases; nucleotides not matched to a gene: 9. The germline V gene has CDR1 SQVTM and CDR2 ANQGSEA. CDR3 in DNA: TGCAGCGTTGAAATGCGGGAGGGCAGGGCGGATACGCAGTATTTT. Amino acid sequence: CSVEMREGRADTQYF.

This clonotype was seen at least ten times. V is TRBV29-1 and J is TRBJ2-7; 12 positions agree with TRBD2. CDR3 length equals 15 residues. Germline CDR1 SQVTM, CDR2 ANQGSEA. V trimming: 1 base; J trimming: 9 bases; junction bases outside the gene matches: 10. The CDR3: CSVEGGLAGGPGQYF. CDR3 DNA sequence: TGCAGCGTTGAAGGTGGGCTAGCGGGAGGGCCCGGGCAGTACTTC.

The J gene is TRBJ2-7, the V gene TRBV27; 9 bases are a match to TRBD2. From germline, CDR1 is MNHEY and CDR2 SMNVEV (reference sequence). Trimming took 7 bases from V and 4 from J; bases not matched to a gene: 14. This CDR3 is 16 amino acids long. CDR3 DNA sequence: TGTGCCAGCACGCCCTTAGCGGGAGTGTCGGGATACGAGCAGTACTTC. It is translated as CASTPLAGVSGYEQYF.

This clonotype was observed many times. The chain employs TRBV19 and TRBJ1-5; D call uncertain. V shed 4 bases and J shed 0 bases, with 10 bases lying between them. This CDR3 has 15 residues. The germline CDR1 and CDR2 sequences are LNHDA and SQIVND (reference sequence). CDR3 nucleotides: TGTGCCAGTAGTACCGATCGTTATAGCAATCAGCCCCAGCATTTT. Translated, it gives CASSTDRYSNQPQHF.

This clonotype was observed a few times. This chain joins TRBV28 and TRBJ2-6; D remains ambiguous. The CDR3 consists of 16 residues. Germline lookup yields CDR1 MDHEN and CDR2 SYDVKM. V dropped 4 bases and J dropped 3 bases, with 13 bases sitting between them. For the CDR3, the DNA is TGTGCCAGCAGTTCAGCCCATAAGGGTGGGGCCAACGTCCTGACTTTC. Protein sequence: CASSSAHKGGANVLTF.

V usage is TRBV11-2 and J usage is TRBJ2-3, with D possibly being TRBD2 (5 bases). The germline gives CDR1 SGHAT, CDR2 FQNNGV. V lost 3 bases and J 0 bases, leaving 10 bases between the germline ends. The CDR3 length is 15 residues. This CDR3 is CASSLAGWSTDTQYF. As DNA, the CDR3 is TGTGCCAGCAGCTTGGCGGGCTGGAGCACAGATACGCAGTATTTT.

This clonotype turned up a few times. This sequence joins TRBV20-1 and TRBJ1-6; D may be TRBD1 (6 bases). V shed 4 bases and J shed 1 base, with 11 bases lying between them. From germline, CDR1 is DFQATT and CDR2 SNEGSKA (reference sequence). The CDR3 runs 15 residues. CDR3 loop: CSATGQPSYNSPLHF. DNA of the CDR3: TGCAGTGCTACAGGACAGCCTTCCTATAATTCACCCCTCCACTTT.

The chain links TRBV19 to TRBJ2-3, with 10 bases matching TRBD2. Unmatched junction bases numbered 8, after V lost 5 bases and J lost 6 bases. The CDR3 sequence is 15 residues long. Per the germline V gene, CDR1 is LNHDA and CDR2 is SQIVND (reference sequence). The CDR3: CASSVLAGFLDTQYF. DNA for the CDR3: TGTGCCAGTAGTGTACTAGCGGGATTTCTGGATACGCAGTATTTT.

This chain links TRBV7-2 with TRBJ2-1; TRBD2 agrees at 8 bases. Germline CDR1 SGHTA, CDR2 FQGNSA. CDR3 size: 15 residues. Trimming at V came to 2 bases and at J to 5 bases, leaving 5 bases not matched to a gene. This chain's CDR3 is CASSLQTSAHNEQFF. The CDR3 coding sequence is TGTGCCAGCAGCTTACAGACTAGCGCACACAATGAGCAGTTCTTC.